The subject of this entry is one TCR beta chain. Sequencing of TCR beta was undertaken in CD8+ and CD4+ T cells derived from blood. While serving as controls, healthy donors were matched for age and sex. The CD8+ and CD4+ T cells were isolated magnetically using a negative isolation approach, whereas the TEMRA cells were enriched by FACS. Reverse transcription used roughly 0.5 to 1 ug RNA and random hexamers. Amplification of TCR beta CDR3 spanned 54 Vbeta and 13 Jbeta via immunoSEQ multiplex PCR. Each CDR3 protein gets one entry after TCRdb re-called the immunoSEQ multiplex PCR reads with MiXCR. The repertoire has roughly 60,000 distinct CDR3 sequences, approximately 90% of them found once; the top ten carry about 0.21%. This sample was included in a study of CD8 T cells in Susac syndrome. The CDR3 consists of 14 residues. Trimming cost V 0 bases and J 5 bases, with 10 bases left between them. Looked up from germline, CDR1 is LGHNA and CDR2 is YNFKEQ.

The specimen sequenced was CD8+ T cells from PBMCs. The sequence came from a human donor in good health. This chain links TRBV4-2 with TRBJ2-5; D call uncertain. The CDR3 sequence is CASSQDPLEETQYF. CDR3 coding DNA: TGTGCCAGCAGCCAAGACCCTCTAGAGGAGACCCAGTACTTC.